These 29 T cell receptor beta chains share one sample of origin, sequenced in a study of technical replicates of blood from a handful of donors. The protocol was immunoSEQ multiplex PCR, while the TCRdb copy is restricted to in-frame clones and leaves out a portion. The sample shows about 73,000 clones, over 90% of them seen only once. Sequenced input: PBMCs. Every receptor here comes from a human donor in good health. Some clones in this sample may be carry-over from other donors' samples.

The J gene is TRBJ1-4, the V gene TRBV30; TRBD1 is a possible D gene (6 bases). Trimming took 1 base from V and 6 from J, leaving 18 bases between them. From germline, CDR1 is GTSNPN and CDR2 SVGIG (reference sequence). The CDR3 loop spans 16 amino acids. The CDR3 DNA is TGTGCCTGGAGTGGAGCACCGGGACAACTGGATGAAAAACTGTTTTTT. It yields the protein CAWSGAPGQLDEKLFF.

The chain carries TRBV30 and TRBJ2-5; tentatively, D is TRBD2 (5 bases). CDR1 is GTSNPN, CDR2 SVGIG, per germline (reference sequence). V was pared by 5 bases and J by 9 bases, with 13 bases between. The CDR3 runs 11 residues. The CDR3 nucleotides are TGTGCCTGGGAAACTAGGGCCGCCCAGTACTTC. It encodes CAWETRAAQYF.

This chain links TRBV13 with TRBJ1-3; a possible D gene is TRBD1 (5 bases). The length of the CDR3 is 16 residues. Trimming pared 3 bases from V and 4 bases from J, leaving 16 bases between. CDR1 PRHDT and CDR2 FYEKMQ come from the germline V gene (reference sequence). The CDR3: CASSFEGGDSGNTIYF. The CDR3 nucleotides read TGTGCCAGCAGCTTCGAGGGAGGGGATTCGGGAAACACCATATATTTT.

The rearrangement uses TRBV10-3 and TRBJ1-2, with a weak D call TRBD1 (5 bases). V lost 7 bases and J 4 bases, leaving 13 bases between the germline ends. CDR3 size: 13 residues. The V gene's germline CDR1 is ENHRY and CDR2 SYGVKD. Here the CDR3 DNA reads TGTGCCATCACCTCGGACAAAGTCTATGGCTACACCTTC. Protein sequence: CAITSDKVYGYTF.

The chain joins TRBV5-1 to TRBJ2-1; 7 positions agree with TRBD2. Unmatched junction bases numbered 8, after V lost 6 bases and J lost 5 bases. The CDR3 runs to 14 residues. Germline CDR1 SGHRS, CDR2 YFSETQ. Written as DNA, the CDR3 is TGCGCCAGCATTGCGGGGGTACCTGACAATGAGCAGTTCTTC. The encoded protein is CASIAGVPDNEQFF.

This clone has a handful of counts. The chain uses TRBV29-1 and TRBJ2-1; TRBD2 aligns across 7 bases. Germline CDR1 SQVTM, CDR2 ANQGSEA. This CDR3 is 12 amino acids long. Unmatched junction bases numbered 7, after V lost 4 bases and J lost 10 bases. This CDR3 reads CSVVMQRGEQFF. The CDR3 coding sequence is TGCAGCGTTGTAATGCAGCGGGGAGAGCAGTTCTTC.

The CDR3 spells CASSQEGPPNQPQHF. As DNA, the CDR3 is TGCGCCAGCAGCCAAGAGGGGCCACCTAATCAGCCCCAGCATTTT. The rearrangement uses TRBV4-1 and TRBJ1-5; tentatively, D is TRBD1 (5 bases). Trimming removed 0 bases from V and 4 bases from J, with 10 bases in between. Germline CDR1 and CDR2: MGHRA and YSYEKL. The CDR3 contains 15 residues.

V gene TRBV27 combines with J gene TRBJ2-3; 8 bases agree with TRBD1. The V and J ends lost 6 bases and 4 bases, in that order; junction bases with no gene match: 12. Germline assignment: CDR1 MNHEY and CDR2 SMNVEV (reference sequence). The length of the CDR3 is 16 residues. CDR3 DNA: TGTGCCAGCAGCCTTTTCAGGGGGCCCTTCGCAGATACGCAGTATTTT. It translates to CASSLFRGPFADTQYF.

V usage is TRBV18 and J usage is TRBJ1-3; 7 bases match TRBD1. The CDR3 sequence is 16 residues long. Per the germline V gene, CDR1 is KGHSH and CDR2 is LQKENI. The V gene end was trimmed by 1 base and the J gene end by 2 bases; junction bases not matched to a gene: 5. The chain's CDR3 is CASSPLRGSAGNTIYF. DNA for the CDR3: TGTGCCAGCTCACCACTCAGGGGGTCGGCTGGAAACACCATATATTTT. Variable domain in full (rest from reference TRBV18 and TRBJ1-3): NAGVMQNPRHLVRRRGQEARLRCSPMKGHSHVYWYRQLPEEGLKFMVYLQKENIIDESGMPKERFSAEFPKEGPSILRIQQVVRGDSAAYFCASSPLRGSAGNTIYFGEGSWLTVV.

The chain recombines TRBV6-5 with TRBJ2-1; the D is unclear. V was trimmed by 0 bases and J by 0 bases, leaving 6 bases between them. The CDR3 has 15 amino acids. Germline CDR1 MNHEY, CDR2 SVGAGI. The CDR3 spells CASSYSPGSYNEQFF. The CDR3, as DNA: TGTGCCAGCAGTTACTCGCCCGGCTCCTACAATGAGCAGTTCTTC.

J is TRBJ2-7 and V is TRBV29-1; 7 positions match TRBD2. This CDR3 spans 12 amino acids. Germline trimming cut 8 bases from V and 3 bases from J; bases unmatched to any gene: 7. Germline CDR1 reads SQVTM; CDR2 reads ANQGSEA. The CDR3 DNA sequence: TGCAGCCGGCGGGGGAGGGTCTACGAGCAGTACTTC. It translates to CSRRGRVYEQYF.

This clone was seen only once. The chain couples TRBV6-6 to TRBJ2-2, with TRBD2 identical over 7 bases. Germline values: CDR1 MNHNY, CDR2 SVGAGI (reference sequence). The trim removed 2 bases at V and 5 bases at J, leaving 8 bases unmatched. The CDR3 sequence is 16 residues long. The CDR3 DNA sequence: TGTGCCAGCAGTTACGTGGCGGGAGTTGGAACCGGGGAGCTGTTTTTT. Protein: CASSYVAGVGTGELFF.

The table lists this clone with a count of one. This chain links TRBV15 with TRBJ1-5; D unresolved. V lost 0 bases to trimming and J lost 0 bases, with 3 bases between them. Germline V gene data show CDR1 as LNHNV and CDR2 as YYDKDF (reference sequence). This CDR3 has 14 amino acids. CDR3 DNA sequence: TGTGCCACCAGCAGAGACGGTAGCAATCAGCCCCAGCATTTT. It translates to CATSRDGSNQPQHF.

The gene calls are TRBV6-1 and TRBJ1-1; maybe TRBD1 (5 bases). Germline V gene sequence: CDR1 MNHNS, CDR2 SASEGT. Trimming shortened V by 0 bases and J by 7 bases, and 12 bases separated the two germline ends. The CDR3 totals 14 residues. The CDR3 region has the DNA TGTGCCAGCAGTGAAGCGTTGACAGCCTTTGAAGCTTTCTTT. The encoded protein is CASSEALTAFEAFF.

V is TRBV30 and J is TRBJ2-7, with D possibly being TRBD1 (6 bases). This CDR3 region has 14 residues. CDR1 is GTSNPN and CDR2 is SVGIG in the germline V gene (reference sequence). The V end lost 4 bases, the J end lost 0 bases, and 13 bases lay between the germline ends. CDR3 DNA: TGTGCCTGGAAAAGGGACACCGACTCCTACGAGCAGTACTTC. Translated: CAWKRDTDSYEQYF.

The chain links TRBV19 to TRBJ1-2, with 7 bases matching TRBD1. Unmatched junction bases numbered 9, after V lost 7 bases and J lost 4 bases. The CDR3 runs to 14 residues. The germline V gene encodes CDR1 LNHDA and CDR2 SQIVND (reference sequence). The DNA for the CDR3 is TGTGCCAGTACCCCCTCTGACAGGGCCTATGGCTACACCTTC. This encodes CASTPSDRAYGYTF.

This chain links TRBV6-5 with TRBJ1-1, with D possibly matching TRBD1 (5 bases). V was shortened by 0 bases and J by 1 base, with 9 bases between the two germline ends. Germline V gene sequence: CDR1 MNHEY, CDR2 SVGAGI. The CDR3 is 15 amino acids. The CDR3 sequence is CASSYSETANTEAFF. CDR3 coding DNA: TGTGCCAGCAGTTACTCGGAGACAGCGAACACTGAAGCTTTCTTT.

The gene calls are TRBV7-9 and TRBJ1-1, with D unclear. Between the trimmed V and J ends, which lost 5 bases and 4 bases, there was a span of 17 bases. The CDR3 runs to 15 residues. In germline, CDR1 is SEHNR, CDR2 FQNEAQ (reference sequence). The CDR3 nucleotides are TGTGCCAGCAGCCCTAGAGGGCAGAAAGGCACTGAAGCTTTCTTT. Its protein product is CASSPRGQKGTEAFF.

This chain links TRBV13 with TRBJ2-7, with TRBD2 as a possible D gene (5 bases). Germline V gene sequence: CDR1 PRHDT, CDR2 FYEKMQ (reference sequence). This CDR3 has 14 amino acids. Trimming pared 5 bases from V and 2 bases from J, leaving 13 bases between. Here the CDR3 DNA reads TGTGCCAGCAGCCTACTCGGGAAAACCTACGAGCAGTACTTC. It yields the protein CASSLLGKTYEQYF.

The genes are TRBV7-9 and TRBJ1-3, with TRBD1 matching 7 bases. V was pared by 5 bases and J by 2 bases, with 6 bases of the junction left unmatched. This CDR3 contains 15 residues. Germline assignment: CDR1 SEHNR and CDR2 FQNEAQ (reference sequence). DNA of the CDR3: TGTGCCAGCAGCATCTACAGGGGTACTGGAAACACCATATATTTT. This sequence encodes CASSIYRGTGNTIYF.

This sequence joins TRBV5-1 and TRBJ1-1; TRBD1 might be the D (6 bases). V was cut by 2 bases and J by 0 bases, with 11 bases left in between. The V gene's germline CDR1 is SGHRS and CDR2 YFSETQ. The CDR3 spans 15 residues. For the CDR3, the DNA is TGCGCCAGCAGCTTAGGCACAGGGCTGAACACTGAAGCTTTCTTT. It specifies CASSLGTGLNTEAFF. The complete variable domain, with remaining parts taken from reference TRBV5-1 and TRBJ1-1, reads KAGVTQTPRYLIKTRGQQVTLSCSPISGHRSVSWYQQTPGQGLQFLFEYFSETQRNKGNFPGRFSGRQFSNSRSEMNVSTLELGDSALYLCASSLGTGLNTEAFFGQGTRLTVV.

The rearrangement uses TRBV27 and TRBJ2-7, with TRBD2 identical over 7 bases. The germline gives CDR1 MNHEY, CDR2 SMNVEV (reference sequence). Trimming cost V 7 bases and J 2 bases; bases outside gene matches: 11. The CDR3 length is 15 residues. This CDR3 is CASTPLGLAAYEQYF. The CDR3 nucleotides read TGTGCCAGCACCCCTTTGGGGCTAGCGGCCTACGAGCAGTACTTC.

V and J are TRBV15 and TRBJ1-5; D possibly corresponds to TRBD1 (5 bases). The CDR3 totals 15 residues. V lost 0 bases, J lost 7 bases, and 13 bases lay in between. In germline, CDR1 is LNHNV, CDR2 YYDKDF (reference sequence). The CDR3 loop reads CATSREGREGQPQHF. The CDR3 bases are TGTGCCACCAGCAGAGAGGGCAGGGAAGGGCAGCCCCAGCATTTT.

Only one count was recorded for this clone. The chain combines TRBV29-1 with TRBJ1-4, with 8 bases that match TRBD1. V was clipped by 7 bases and J by 6 bases; unmatched bases: 7. The germline CDR1 and CDR2 sequences are SQVTM and ANQGSEA. The CDR3 length is 13 residues. The CDR3 bases are TGCAGCGGGACAGGGTCGGAAGATGAAAAACTGTTTTTT. As protein: CSGTGSEDEKLFF.

The J gene is TRBJ2-1, the V gene TRBV5-1; possible D gene TRBD1, 5 bases. The germline V gene encodes CDR1 SGHRS and CDR2 YFSETQ. The CDR3 loop spans 16 amino acids. V was trimmed by 0 bases and J by 0 bases, leaving 10 bases between them. CDR3 sequence: CASSLVGQSSYNEQFF. The CDR3 DNA reads as TGCGCCAGCAGCTTGGTGGGGCAGAGCTCCTACAATGAGCAGTTCTTC.

This sequence joins TRBV5-4 and TRBJ2-3, with TRBD1 identical over 7 bases. The CDR3 length is 16 residues. CDR1 is SGHNT and CDR2 is YYREEE in the germline V gene (reference sequence). After removal of 0 bases from V and 0 bases from J, the junction contained 4 bases not matched to a gene. The CDR3 loop reads CASSLGQGFSTDTQYF. CDR3 coding DNA: TGTGCCAGCAGCTTGGGACAGGGTTTTAGCACAGATACGCAGTATTTT.

This chain joins TRBV15 and TRBJ2-4; tentatively, D is TRBD1 (5 bases). Germline CDR1 and CDR2: LNHNV and YYDKDF (reference sequence). This CDR3 spans 15 amino acids. V shed 1 base and J shed 7 bases, with 14 bases lying between them. CDR3 region: CATSRGAQGGNIQYF. DNA of the CDR3: TGTGCCACCAGCAGAGGGGCCCAGGGCGGCAACATTCAGTACTTC.

V is TRBV7-2 and J is TRBJ2-3, with 12 bases identical to TRBD2. This CDR3 is built from 15 residues. The germline CDR1 and CDR2 sequences are SGHTA and FQGNSA. V lost 6 bases and J lost 6; bases outside the gene matches: 7. CDR3 loop: CASSKSSGRADTQYF. In DNA, the CDR3 is TGTGCCAGCAGTAAATCTAGCGGGAGGGCGGATACGCAGTATTTT.

The CDR3 DNA sequence: TGTGCCAGCAGCTTATCCGGCGGGGCCCGCACCGGGGAGCTGTTTTTT. Residues: CASSLSGGARTGELFF. This chain uses TRBV5-4 with TRBJ2-2, with a weak D call TRBD2 (6 bases). Germline-derived CDR1 and CDR2 are SGHNT and YYREEE (reference sequence). There are 16 residues in the CDR3. The V and J ends lost 2 bases and 4 bases respectively, with 15 bases between them.